The 16 T cell receptor beta chains given below trace back to one sample, sequenced in a study of T cell responses to AZD1222 COVID-19 vaccine. Sequencing was performed with immunoSEQ multiplex PCR; in TCRdb, only in-frame clones are kept and a portion is missing. There are about 130,000 clones in the sample; approximately 92% occur only once, and around 7.1% lies in the top ten. Sequenced material: peripheral blood, taken 28 days after the second AZD1222 dose. The source is an adult who received the AZD1222 COVID-19 vaccine.

The J gene is TRBJ1-5, the V gene TRBV6-5, with a possible D match to TRBD1 (5 bases). CDR3 size: 15 residues. V was shortened by 6 bases and J by 5 bases, with 17 bases between the two germline ends. From germline, CDR1 is MNHEY and CDR2 SVGAGI. The CDR3 DNA reads TGTGCCAGCAGACCACAGGTTACGGTTCATCAGCCCCAGCATTTT. Translated, it gives CASRPQVTVHQPQHF.

The chain couples TRBV7-9 to TRBJ1-6, with D possibly TRBD1 on 5 matching bases. Germline CDR1 is SEHNR and CDR2 is FQNEAQ (reference sequence). The ends were cut back, 4 bases at V and 9 bases at J, with 10 bases in the middle. The CDR3 runs 13 residues. CDR3: CASSSGLSSPLHF. CDR3 DNA: TGTGCCAGCAGCTCGGGACTTAGTTCACCCCTCCACTTT.

This sequence joins TRBV19 and TRBJ1-5, with D hard to call. V lost 4 bases, J lost 2 bases, and 15 bases lay in between. The CDR3 length is 16 residues. Germline V gene data show CDR1 as LNHDA and CDR2 as SQIVND (reference sequence). The CDR3 sequence is CASSTRASVGNQPQHF. CDR3 DNA sequence: TGTGCCAGTAGTACTAGGGCATCCGTTGGCAATCAGCCCCAGCATTTT.

The chain couples TRBV4-2 to TRBJ1-6; D is perhaps TRBD1 (6 bases). This CDR3 region has 16 residues. The V gene lost 0 bases and the J gene lost 6 bases, with 12 bases spanning the gap. The germline CDR1 and CDR2 sequences are LGHNA and YNFKEQ. CDR3: CASSQDYRQVNSPLHF. In DNA form, the CDR3 reads TGTGCCAGCAGCCAAGATTATCGACAGGTTAATTCACCCCTCCACTTT.

Notes on this clone: Its ends do not fully match the called genes, so a read error is possible. The chain is built from TRBV7-7 and TRBJ2-7; TRBD2 aligns across 8 bases. CDR1 is SSHAT, CDR2 FNYEAQ, per germline (reference sequence). This CDR3 has 13 residues. The CDR3 is CASSGGNSYEQYF. The CDR3 DNA reads TGTGCTAGCAGCGGGGGTAACAGCTACGAGCAGTACTTC.

The rearrangement links TRBV6-1 to TRBJ1-2, with a weak D call TRBD1 (5 bases). Germline CDR1 reads MNHNS; CDR2 reads SASEGT. The CDR3 sequence is 14 residues long. V gave up 2 bases and J gave up 2 bases, with 9 bases separating them. CDR3 loop: CASSERGPNYGYTF. CDR3 sequence (DNA): TGTGCCAGCAGTGAACGGGGCCCAAACTATGGCTACACCTTC.

This rearrangement joins TRBV4-2 to TRBJ1-3; 7 nucleotides agree with TRBD1. Germline CDR1 reads LGHNA; CDR2 reads YNFKEQ. The J segment lost 7 bases and the V segment lost 1 base, leaving 7 bases of the junction unmatched. The CDR3 extends over 15 amino acids. CDR3 sequence reads: CASSQASRGSNTIYF. The CDR3 DNA reads as TGTGCCAGCAGCCAAGCCAGCAGGGGGAGCAACACCATATATTTT.

The chain couples TRBV18 to TRBJ1-1; D gene uncertain. This CDR3 has 14 residues. V lost 3 bases and J 4 bases, leaving 12 bases between the germline ends. In germline, CDR1 is KGHSH, CDR2 LQKENI. The CDR3: CASSPAMTGTEAFF. The DNA of the CDR3 is TGTGCCAGCTCACCCGCGATGACGGGCACTGAAGCTTTCTTT.

Concerning this clone: Other DNA sequences within the sample encode an identical CDR3. The chain combines TRBV4-1 with TRBJ1-2, with D unclear. V was shortened by 1 base and J by 8 bases, with 14 bases between the two germline ends. Germline CDR1 MGHRA, CDR2 YSYEKL. The CDR3 length is 14 residues. CDR3: CASSQVGESYGYTF. The CDR3 DNA is TGCGCCAGCAGCCAAGTTGGGGAGTCGTACGGCTACACCTTC.

CDR3 nucleotides: TGTGCCAGCAGCCAACCAGGGGGGGGCCTAGATACGCAGTATTTT. It is translated as CASSQPGGGLDTQYF. The rearrangement links TRBV4-2 to TRBJ2-3, with D perhaps matching TRBD1 or TRBD2 (7 bases each). The ends were cut back, 2 bases at V and 5 bases at J, with 14 bases in the middle. Germline CDR1 reads LGHNA; CDR2 reads YNFKEQ. The CDR3 covers 15 residues.

V is TRBV2 and J is TRBJ2-2, with 10 bases that match TRBD2. CDR3 length: 13 amino acids. With 8 bases clipped from V and 9 bases from J, the junction kept 6 bases outside the gene matches. The germline CDR1 and CDR2 sequences are SNHLY and FYNNEI. The CDR3 spells CASGSGGAWELFF. In DNA, the CDR3 is TGTGCCAGCGGAAGCGGGGGGGCCTGGGAGCTGTTTTTT.

The rearrangement joins TRBV27 to TRBJ2-3; D is unresolved. CDR3 length: 15 residues. From germline, CDR1 is MNHEY and CDR2 SMNVEV (reference sequence). Trimming cost V 5 bases and J 4 bases, with 16 bases left between them. The CDR3 coding sequence is TGTGCCAGCAGTCCCCTTGGAGTAGCAGCAGATACGCAGTATTTT. It codes for CASSPLGVAADTQYF.

This clone was seen just once. V usage is TRBV30 and J usage is TRBJ1-6; tentative D call: TRBD1 (5 bases). Per germline, CDR1 GTSNPN and CDR2 SVGIG (reference sequence). Deletions cut 1 base from V and 0 bases from J, with 7 bases between. The CDR3 is made up of 15 amino acids. The CDR3 loop is CAWSGGGSYNSPLHF. CDR3 DNA sequence: TGTGCCTGGAGTGGGGGCGGCTCCTATAATTCACCCCTCCACTTT. Together with reference TRBV30 and TRBJ1-6, the CDR3 gives the full variable domain: SQTIHQWPATLVQPVGSPLSLECTVEGTSNPNLYWYRQAAGRGLQLLFYSVGIGQISSEVPQNLSASRPQDRQFILSSKKLLLSDSGFYLCAWSGGGSYNSPLHFGNGTRLTVT.

In regard to this clone: This specimen includes other DNA sequences encoding the same CDR3. CDR3 DNA: TGTGCCACCAGCAGAGATCGCGGAGGAAACACTGAAGCTTTCTTT. It specifies CATSRDRGGNTEAFF. The genes are TRBV15 and TRBJ1-1; D is unresolved. The CDR3 is 15 residues long. The germline gives CDR1 LNHNV, CDR2 YYDKDF (reference sequence). V was shortened by 0 bases and J by 2 bases, with 10 bases between the two germline ends.

The chain employs TRBV28 and TRBJ1-6; a possible D gene is TRBD1 (6 bases). CDR1 is MDHEN and CDR2 is SYDVKM in the germline V gene. Trimming took off 5 bases at V and 0 bases at J, with 11 bases between the two ends. CDR3 size: 16 residues. The CDR3 reads CASSVGGRSYNSPLHF. CDR3 bases: TGTGCCAGCAGTGTGGGGGGCCGCTCCTATAATTCACCCCTCCACTTT.

This chain connects TRBV5-1 to TRBJ2-7, with TRBD1 matching 9 bases. V lost 4 bases, J lost 5 bases, and 13 bases stayed unmatched. Germline values: CDR1 SGHRS, CDR2 YFSETQ. The CDR3 runs 16 residues. The CDR3 DNA follows: TGCGCCAGCAGCAGGAGGCCGGGACAGGGTGGTAACGAGCAGTACTTC. It is translated as CASSRRPGQGGNEQYF.